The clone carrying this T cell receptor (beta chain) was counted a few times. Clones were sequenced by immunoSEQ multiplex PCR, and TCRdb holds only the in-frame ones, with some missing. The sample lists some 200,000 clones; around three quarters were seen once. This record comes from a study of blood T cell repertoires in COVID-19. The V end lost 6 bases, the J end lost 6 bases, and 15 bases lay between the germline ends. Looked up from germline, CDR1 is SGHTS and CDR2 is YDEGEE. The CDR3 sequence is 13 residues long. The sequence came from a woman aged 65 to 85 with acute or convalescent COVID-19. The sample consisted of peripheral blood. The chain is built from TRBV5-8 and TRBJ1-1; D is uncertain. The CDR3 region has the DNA TGTGCCAGCAACCGACGGAGAGGCGCTGAAGCTTTCTTT. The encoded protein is CASNRRRGAEAFF.